One sample yielded the 30 T cell receptor beta chains listed below, sequenced in a study of T-cell memory formation after mild COVID-19 (dated by TCRdb to the early 2020s). The method was 5' RACE. Sequencing was carried out with an Illumina NovaSeq 6000. TCRdb applied fastp at Q25 and MiXCR to the public reads, then kept only in-frame beta chains. Merged by CDR3 protein, the rows form single entries marked with the most common genes and DNA. A total of 350,000 to 450,000 distinct CDR3 sequences appear in this sample, approximately 14% of them only once. The ten most abundant clones make up about 20% of the sample. Material: PBMCs or a T cell subset sorted from them (not recorded which). These receptor sequences come from a man younger than 30 who had mild COVID-19 (a few samples of this study predate the infection). The sample titles of this study are shuffled in the database, so cell type and time point are left out; the donor was told from shared clones.

This clonotype appeared many times. The chain recombines TRBV12-3 or TRBV12-4 with TRBJ1-1; D uncertain. V was trimmed by 1 base and J by 5 bases, leaving 14 bases between them. This CDR3 is built from 15 residues. CDR3 nucleotides: TGTGCCAGCAGTTTAGATCCGGCGGGAAGAACTGAAGCTTTCTTT. Its translation is CASSLDPAGRTEAFF.

This clonotype was seen a handful of times. The chain couples TRBV11-3 to TRBJ2-7; D possibly uses TRBD1 or TRBD2 (5 bases each). CDR1 and CDR2 from the germline V gene are SGHNT and YENEEA. The CDR3 is made up of 14 amino acids. V lost 2 bases to trimming and J lost 12 bases, with 20 bases between them. The chain's CDR3 is CASSLIPGPLGLYF. In nucleotides, the CDR3 is TGTGCCAGCAGCTTAATTCCGGGACCCCTGGGGCTGTACTTC.

This clonotype was counted many times. The V gene is TRBV6-2 or TRBV6-3, the J gene TRBJ1-6; D not certain. Trimming took off 4 bases at V and 7 bases at J, with 5 bases between the two ends. From germline, CDR1 is MNHEY and CDR2 SVGEGT. The CDR3 runs 12 residues. The CDR3 nucleotides are TGTGCCAGCAGTTTAGAGAATTCACCCCTCCACTTT. Translated: CASSLENSPLHF.

The chain employs TRBV5-6 and TRBJ2-5; a weak D match, TRBD2 (5 bases). The CDR3 runs to 13 residues. Germline V gene lookup returns CDR1 SGHDT and CDR2 YYEEEE. Trimming took 3 bases from V and 9 from J, leaving 15 bases between them. The CDR3 protein is CASSSDSSGAQYF. The CDR3 coding sequence is TGTGCCAGCAGCTCGGACTCCTCCGGGGCCCAGTACTTC. The entire variable domain, with the rest obtained from reference TRBV5-6 and TRBJ2-5, is as follows: DAGVTQSPTHLIKTRGQQVTLRCSPKSGHDTVSWYQQALGQGPQFIFQYYEEEERQRGNFPDRFSGHQFPNYSSELNVNALLLGDSALYLCASSSDSSGAQYFGPGTRLLVL.

In this sample, this clonotype turned up a few times. The chain joins TRBV5-1 to TRBJ2-4; 15 bases agree with TRBD2. The CDR3 length is 15 residues. V dropped 3 bases and J dropped 7; count of bases not matched to a gene: 2. Looked up from germline, CDR1 is SGHRS and CDR2 is YFSETQ. The CDR3 DNA reads TGCGCCAGCAGCTATGGACTAGCGGGGGGGAACATTCAGTACTTC. It encodes CASSYGLAGGNIQYF.

This clonotype turned up a few times. The chain links TRBV5-1 to TRBJ2-7; 8 bases match TRBD1. CDR3 length equals 16 residues. CDR1 is SGHRS and CDR2 is YFSETQ in the germline V gene. With V trimmed by 4 bases and J by 0 bases, 9 bases remained unmatched. CDR3 in amino acids: CASSPGRTGNSYEQYV. The CDR3 DNA follows: TGCGCCAGCAGCCCGGGAAGGACAGGGAACTCCTACGAGCAGTACGTC.

This chain joins TRBV5-1 and TRBJ2-4, with D possibly matching TRBD1 (6 bases). The CDR3 consists of 13 residues. Trimming shortened V by 4 bases and J by 5 bases, and 10 bases separated the two germline ends. The germline CDR1 and CDR2 sequences are SGHRS and YFSETQ. CDR3 sequence (DNA): TGCGCCAGCAGCCAACAGGGAGAAAACATTCAGTACTTC. As protein: CASSQQGENIQYF.

There are a few counts of this clonotype. V is TRBV12-3 or TRBV12-4 and J is TRBJ2-7; D not resolved. This CDR3 region has 13 residues. Trimming cost V 6 bases and J 2 bases, with 11 bases left between them. The CDR3 DNA reads TGTGCCAGCAGCCCAGTAGGCCCCTACGAGCAGTACTTC. This translates into CASSPVGPYEQYF.

This chain links TRBV4-3 with TRBJ1-2, with D unclear. V lost 0 bases, J lost 0 bases, and 8 bases lay in between. This CDR3 comprises 15 residues. Germline V gene data show CDR1 as LGHNA and CDR2 as YSLEER. The CDR3 coding sequence is TGCGCCAGCAGCCAAGAAGGACCGGCTAACTATGGCTACACCTTC. Amino acid sequence: CASSQEGPANYGYTF.

This clonotype has just a few counts. The chain combines TRBV29-1 with TRBJ2-1, with D tentatively TRBD2 (6 bases). CDR1 and CDR2 from the germline V gene are SQVTM and ANQGSEA. The CDR3 runs to 10 residues. With 7 bases removed from V and 10 bases from J, the gap between germline ends came to 11 bases. CDR3 nucleotides: TGCAGCGGGGGGGTGGGAGAGCAGTTCTTC. It translates to CSGGVGEQFF.

This clonotype was detected a few times. V and J are TRBV20-1 and TRBJ2-5; tentatively, D is TRBD2 (5 bases). Trimming stripped 5 bases from V and 0 bases from J, with 7 bases between. Germline CDR1 and CDR2: DFQATT and SNEGSKA (reference sequence). The CDR3 totals 12 residues. CDR3 DNA sequence: TGCAGTGCTGAGGGCGACCAAGAGACCCAGTACTTC. Residues: CSAEGDQETQYF.

This clonotype was seen a few times. The chain carries TRBV12-3 or TRBV12-4 and TRBJ2-2; D perhaps matches TRBD1 (6 bases). V dropped 5 bases and J dropped 4 bases, with 14 bases sitting between them. CDR3 length equals 15 residues. CDR3 sequence reads: CASSPRQGPTGELFF. In nucleotides, the CDR3 is TGTGCCAGCAGTCCTAGGCAGGGGCCCACCGGGGAGCTGTTTTTT.

The rearrangement uses TRBV4-3 and TRBJ2-2; D unclear. In germline, CDR1 is LGHNA, CDR2 YSLEER. The CDR3 consists of 16 residues. V lost 7 bases to trimming and J lost 3 bases, with 18 bases between them. Here the CDR3 reads CASTPFGVGHTGELFF. CDR3 DNA sequence: TGCGCCAGCACCCCCTTTGGGGTAGGCCACACCGGGGAGCTGTTTTTT.

The sample holds a few counts of this clonotype. The chain uses TRBV10-3 and TRBJ2-7; a possible D gene is TRBD2 (5 bases). Germline V gives CDR1 ENHRY, CDR2 SYGVKD. V was clipped by 0 bases and J by 3 bases, with 9 bases between them. The CDR3 is 14 amino acids. Here the CDR3 reads CAISESRELYEQYF. As DNA, the CDR3 is TGTGCCATCAGTGAGTCACGGGAACTCTACGAGCAGTACTTC.

This clonotype was counted ten times or more. The V and J genes are TRBV5-1 and TRBJ1-2; unclear D gene. The V end lost 5 bases, the J end lost 3 bases, and 11 bases lay between the germline ends. This CDR3 spans 13 amino acids. Germline V lookup: CDR1 SGHRS, CDR2 YFSETQ. The CDR3 region has the DNA TGCGCCAGCAGTCCGGACGGAGACTATGGCTACACCTTC. Amino acid sequence: CASSPDGDYGYTF.

The genes are TRBV20-1 and TRBJ2-5, with D possibly matching TRBD2 (5 bases). CDR3 length equals 14 residues. The V end lost 0 bases, the J end lost 3 bases, and 11 bases lay between the germline ends. Per germline, CDR1 DFQATT and CDR2 SNEGSKA (reference sequence). The CDR3 region has the DNA TGCAGTGCTAGAGATGCACTAGGAGAAGAGACCCAGTACTTC. Its translation is CSARDALGEETQYF.

This chain uses TRBV29-1 with TRBJ2-3; TRBD1 agrees at 7 bases. The V segment lost 7 bases and the J segment 2 bases; nucleotides outside the gene matches: 6. This CDR3 has 13 residues. Germline values: CDR1 SQVTM, CDR2 ANQGSEA. CDR3 nucleotides: TGCAGCGCAAGGGGGCGAGTCACAGATACGCAGTATTTT. Amino acids: CSARGRVTDTQYF.

The chain joins TRBV7-2 to TRBJ1-2; TRBD1 agrees at 7 bases. The CDR3 runs to 12 residues. Per the germline V gene, CDR1 is SGHTA and CDR2 is FQGNSA. V lost 5 bases to trimming and J lost 7 bases; unmatched junction nucleotides: 4. CDR3 DNA: TGTGCCAGCAGCCTCAGACAGGGTGGCTACACCTTC. Translation: CASSLRQGGYTF.

The V call is TRBV6-2 or TRBV6-3, the J call TRBJ2-2; TRBD2 matches 9 bases. After removal of 1 base from V and 3 bases from J, the junction contained 12 bases not matched to a gene. Looked up from germline, CDR1 is MNHEY and CDR2 is SVGEGT. The CDR3 runs 19 residues. The CDR3 nucleotides read TGTGCCAGCAGTTACTTCGGATTCAGCGGGGGGAGAGACACCGGGGAGCTGTTTTTT. It translates to CASSYFGFSGGRDTGELFF.

This clonotype was counted a few times. The J gene is TRBJ1-1, the V gene TRBV18; D remains ambiguous. The CDR3 runs 14 residues. CDR1 KGHSH and CDR2 LQKENI come from the germline V gene. Trimming cost V 6 bases and J 1 base, with 12 bases left between them. The CDR3 DNA follows: TGTGCCAGCTCTACAGAAGACGGGAACACTGAAGCTTTCTTT. Amino acids: CASSTEDGNTEAFF.

The chain recombines TRBV28 with TRBJ1-6; unclear D gene. V lost 3 bases, J lost 5 bases, and 5 bases lay in between. Germline V gives CDR1 MDHEN, CDR2 SYDVKM. This CDR3 contains 13 residues. In DNA, the CDR3 is TGTGCCAGCAGTTTTCGACATAATTCACCCCTCCACTTT. This gives the protein CASSFRHNSPLHF.

V and J are TRBV7-2 and TRBJ2-7; 12 bases align to TRBD2. The CDR3 spans 17 residues. J gave up 3 bases and V 0 bases, and 6 bases lay outside the gene matches. Germline lookup yields CDR1 SGHTA and CDR2 FQGNSA. CDR3 in DNA: TGTGCCAGCAGCTTAGCGGTGACTAGCGGGGGCAACTACGAGCAGTACTTC. The encoded protein is CASSLAVTSGGNYEQYF.

This clonotype was recorded many times. V usage is TRBV7-2 and J usage is TRBJ2-3; 8 bases are shared with TRBD1. The trim removed 5 bases at V and 0 bases at J, leaving 4 bases unmatched. From germline, CDR1 is SGHTA and CDR2 FQGNSA. This CDR3 has 15 residues. The CDR3, as DNA: TGTGCCAGCAGCCGCAACAGGGGGAGCACAGATACGCAGTATTTT. It is translated as CASSRNRGSTDTQYF.

The chain combines TRBV11-2 with TRBJ2-3, with 11 nucleotides matching TRBD2. Germline CDR1 SGHAT, CDR2 FQNNGV. V lost 5 bases to trimming and J lost 1 base; unmatched junction nucleotides: 8. The CDR3 has 17 amino acids. The CDR3 region is CASSVALLAGGTDTQYF. The CDR3 DNA reads TGTGCCAGCAGCGTAGCCCTACTAGCGGGGGGCACAGATACGCAGTATTTT.

This clonotype was counted between two and nine times. The J gene is TRBJ2-5, the V gene TRBV4-2, with D maybe TRBD1 (7 bases). The CDR3 length is 17 residues. Germline-derived CDR1 and CDR2 are LGHNA and YNFKEQ. V was cut by 1 base and J by 2 bases, with 17 bases left in between. The DNA of the CDR3 is TGTGCCAGCAGCCAAGGAGAGGTGGCAGGGGGGCAAGAGACCCAGTACTTC. Amino acid sequence: CASSQGEVAGGQETQYF.

This clonotype appeared a few times. The chain combines TRBV6-2 or TRBV6-3 with TRBJ2-7, with D unresolved. CDR3 length equals 15 residues. Trimming removed 4 bases at V and 0 bases at J, with 13 bases between. Germline assignment: CDR1 MNHEY and CDR2 SVGEGT. The CDR3 DNA sequence: TGTGCCAGCAGTTCCCCTCCAGTGAGCTCCTACGAGCAGTACTTC. This codes for CASSSPPVSSYEQYF.

In its sample, this clonotype was seen a few times. This chain joins TRBV20-1 and TRBJ1-3; 10 bases map to TRBD1. There are 16 residues in the CDR3. The germline gives CDR1 DFQATT, CDR2 SNEGSKA (reference sequence). J lost 4 bases, V lost 3 bases, and 9 bases had no gene match. The CDR3 DNA follows: TGCAGTGCTAGCGAATTCTCGGGACAGGGGGGAAACACCATATATTTT. Translating gives CSASEFSGQGGNTIYF.

This rearrangement joins TRBV20-1 to TRBJ1-5; D call uncertain. Trimming left V 6 bases short and J 2 bases short, with 14 bases between. The CDR3 spans 14 residues. Germline-derived CDR1 and CDR2 are DFQATT and SNEGSKA (reference sequence). The CDR3 coding sequence is TGCAGTGCGAGACTTCCGGGAGGCAATCAGCCCCAGCATTTT. It specifies CSARLPGGNQPQHF.

A few counts support this clonotype. The chain recombines TRBV2 with TRBJ2-5; a possible D gene is TRBD2 (6 bases). V was trimmed by 3 bases and J by 5 bases, leaving 16 bases between them. The germline gives CDR1 SNHLY, CDR2 FYNNEI. The CDR3 runs 15 residues. The CDR3 nucleotides read TGTGCCAGCAGTGACTCCGGGACTGGCCGGGAGACCCAGTACTTC. Amino acids: CASSDSGTGRETQYF.

The table lists this clonotype with a few counts. The V call is TRBV7-2, the J call TRBJ2-1; D unclear. This CDR3 has 12 amino acids. V was trimmed by 2 bases and J by 8 bases, leaving 7 bases between them. CDR1 SGHTA and CDR2 FQGNSA come from the germline V gene. CDR3 bases: TGTGCCAGCAGCTTAAAGATTTATGAGCAGTTCTTC. Amino acids: CASSLKIYEQFF.